This T cell receptor beta chain was sequenced during a study of beta chain features in type 1 diabetes. Study-wide results and limits: Reduced insertions and increased deletions marked VDJ junctions in type 1 diabetes patients. Across patients, naive, central memory and Treg TCRB repertoires exhibited apparently greater similarity than was observed across healthy donors.

Sorting with CD45RO/CCR7/CD25/CD127/CD95/CD27 yielded naive, central memory, regulatory and stem-like memory CD4+ cells. V lost 1 base, J lost 5 bases, and 8 bases lay in between. Looked up from germline, CDR1 is GTSNPN and CDR2 is SVGIG (reference sequence). CDR3 length: 13 residues. Reverse transcribing all isolated RNA meant expressed TCRB transcripts were sequenced. The data were produced by immunoSEQ multiplex PCR, yet TCRdb's version contains in-frame clones alone and is incomplete. This table holds under 300,000 clones, around a quarter found once. This clone came up a few times. Its antigen remains unknown.

The sequenced material came from central memory CD4+ T cells from blood. This TCR came from a man aged 25 to 45 in good health. The rearrangement uses TRBV30 and TRBJ1-4; D gene ambiguous. The CDR3, as DNA: TGTGCCTGGAGTGAGAGTCTCAATGAAAAACTGTTTTTT. Translating it yields CAWSESLNEKLFF.